This TCR beta chain is from a study of regulatory T cells in long-lasting Graves disease. Regarding the study as a whole: Tissue studied was limited to peripheral blood, excluding thyroid tissue.

Arm-PCR with iRepertoire HTBI primers amplified the CDR3 regions for these TCR beta libraries. Authors' processing steps: Spanning all samples, the identified segments comprised about 62 TRBV and more than 11 TRBJ. TCRdb itself ran the multiplex PCR reads through MiXCR, one entry per CDR3 protein. TCRdb's processing, not the authors', yielded these V and J calls. The sample lists roughly 420,000 distinct CDR3 sequences; roughly 15% were seen once. Time point specified: newly diagnosed GD, antithyroid drugs for less than 3 months. TCR sequences were obtained from RNA taken from PBMCs. The V segment lost 4 bases and the J segment 2 bases; nucleotides outside the gene matches: 5. This CDR3 contains 16 residues. Per germline, CDR1 SGHNT and CDR2 YENEEA. In its sample, this clonotype was seen once. Its antigen is not identified.

The material sequenced was peripheral blood mononuclear cells (PBMCs), taken at new diagnosis, from a patient treated with antithyroid drugs. This chain links TRBV11-3 with TRBJ2-3, with 11 bases fitting TRBD2. The TCR comes from a female donor with Graves disease. The CDR3 protein is CASSSGTSGLTDTQYF. The CDR3 DNA sequence: TGTGCCAGCAGCTCGGGGACTAGCGGACTCACAGATACGCAGTATTTT. Together with reference TRBV11-3 and TRBJ2-3, the CDR3 gives the full variable domain: EAGVVQSPRYKIIEKKQPVAFWCNPISGHNTLYWYLQNLGQGPELLIRYENEEAVDDSQLPKDRFSAERLKGVDSTLKIQPAELGDSAVYLCASSSGTSGLTDTQYFGPGTRLTVL.